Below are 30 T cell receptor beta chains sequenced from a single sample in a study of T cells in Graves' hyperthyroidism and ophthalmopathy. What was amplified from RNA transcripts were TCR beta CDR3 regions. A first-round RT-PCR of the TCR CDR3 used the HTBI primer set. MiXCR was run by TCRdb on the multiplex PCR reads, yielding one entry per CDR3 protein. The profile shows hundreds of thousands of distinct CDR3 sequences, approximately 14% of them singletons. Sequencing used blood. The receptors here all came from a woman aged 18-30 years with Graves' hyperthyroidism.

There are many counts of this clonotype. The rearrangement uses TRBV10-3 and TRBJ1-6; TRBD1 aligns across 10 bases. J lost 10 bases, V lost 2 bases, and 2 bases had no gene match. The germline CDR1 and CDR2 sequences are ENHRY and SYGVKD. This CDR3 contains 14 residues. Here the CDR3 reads CAISERQGASPLHF. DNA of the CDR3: TGTGCCATCAGTGAGAGACAGGGGGCGTCACCCCTCCACTTT.

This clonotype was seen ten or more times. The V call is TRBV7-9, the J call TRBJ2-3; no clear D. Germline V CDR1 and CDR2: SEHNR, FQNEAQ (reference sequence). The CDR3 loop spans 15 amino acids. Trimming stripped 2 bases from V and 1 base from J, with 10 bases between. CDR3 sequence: CASSLLLARTDTQYF. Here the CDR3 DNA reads TGTGCCAGCAGCTTACTCCTGGCCCGCACAGATACGCAGTATTTT. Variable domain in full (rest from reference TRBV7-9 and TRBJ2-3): DTGVSQNPRHKITKRGQNVTFRCDPISEHNRLYWYRQTLGQGPEFLTYFQNEAQLEKSRLLSDRFSAERPKGSFSTLEIQRTEQGDSAMYLCASSLLLARTDTQYFGPGTRLTVL.

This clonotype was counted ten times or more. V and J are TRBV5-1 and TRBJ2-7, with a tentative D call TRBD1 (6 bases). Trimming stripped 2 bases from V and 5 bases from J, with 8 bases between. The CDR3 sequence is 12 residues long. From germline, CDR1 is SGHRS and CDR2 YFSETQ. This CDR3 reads CASSFGQNEQYF. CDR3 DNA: TGCGCCAGCAGCTTCGGACAGAACGAGCAGTACTTC. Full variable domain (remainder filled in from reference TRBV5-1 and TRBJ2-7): KAGVTQTPRYLIKTRGQQVTLSCSPISGHRSVSWYQQTPGQGLQFLFEYFSETQRNKGNFPGRFSGRQFSNSRSEMNVSTLELGDSALYLCASSFGQNEQYFGPGTRLTVT.

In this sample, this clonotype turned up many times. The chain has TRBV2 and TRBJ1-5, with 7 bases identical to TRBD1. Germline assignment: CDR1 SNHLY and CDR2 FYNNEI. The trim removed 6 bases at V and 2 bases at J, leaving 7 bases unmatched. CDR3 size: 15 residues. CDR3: CASSAEGQGNQPQHF. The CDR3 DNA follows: TGTGCCAGCAGCGCTGAAGGACAGGGCAATCAGCCCCAGCATTTT.

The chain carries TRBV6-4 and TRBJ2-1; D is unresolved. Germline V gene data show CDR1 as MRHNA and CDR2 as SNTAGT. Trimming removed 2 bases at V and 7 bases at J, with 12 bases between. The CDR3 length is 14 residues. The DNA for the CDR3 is TGTGCCAGCAGTGACACGAATCGGGCAAATGAGCAGTTCTTC. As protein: CASSDTNRANEQFF.

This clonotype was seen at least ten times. The CDR3 sequence: CAWSPGISGNTIYF. The CDR3 DNA reads as TGTGCCTGGAGTCCCGGGATCTCTGGAAACACCATATATTTT. The genes are TRBV30 and TRBJ1-3, with D unresolved. Germline lookup yields CDR1 GTSNPN and CDR2 SVGIG (reference sequence). This CDR3 has 14 amino acids. V lost 2 bases and J 0 bases, leaving 8 bases between the germline ends.

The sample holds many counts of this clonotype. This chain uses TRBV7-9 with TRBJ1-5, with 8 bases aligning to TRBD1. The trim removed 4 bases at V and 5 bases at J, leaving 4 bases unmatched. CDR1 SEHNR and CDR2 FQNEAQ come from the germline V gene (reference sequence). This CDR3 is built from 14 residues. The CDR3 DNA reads TGTGCCAGCAGCTCGACAGGGGATTATCAGCCCCAGCATTTT. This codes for CASSSTGDYQPQHF.

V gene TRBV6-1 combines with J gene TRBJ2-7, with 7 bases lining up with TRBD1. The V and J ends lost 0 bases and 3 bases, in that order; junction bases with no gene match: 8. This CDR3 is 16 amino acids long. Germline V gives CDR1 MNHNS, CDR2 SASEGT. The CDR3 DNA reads TGTGCCAGCAGTGAAGCTGTCGGGACAGCTCTCTACGAGCAGTACTTC. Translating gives CASSEAVGTALYEQYF.

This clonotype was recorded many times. CDR3 in DNA: TGTGCCAGCAATTCTCTCGACGGGTTCTATCAGCCCCAGCATTTT. Its protein product is CASNSLDGFYQPQHF. The rearrangement uses TRBV28 and TRBJ1-5; D remains unclear. Trimming took off 7 bases at V and 5 bases at J, with 18 bases between the two ends. The CDR3 consists of 15 residues. Germline V lookup: CDR1 MDHEN, CDR2 SYDVKM.

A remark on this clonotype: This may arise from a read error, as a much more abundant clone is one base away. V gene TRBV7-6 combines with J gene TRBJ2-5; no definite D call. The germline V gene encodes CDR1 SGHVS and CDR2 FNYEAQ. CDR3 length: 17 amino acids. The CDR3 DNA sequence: TGTGCCAGCAGCTTAAAACGGGCAACGATGTGGCAAGAGACCCGGTACTTC. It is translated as CASSLKRATMWQETRYF.

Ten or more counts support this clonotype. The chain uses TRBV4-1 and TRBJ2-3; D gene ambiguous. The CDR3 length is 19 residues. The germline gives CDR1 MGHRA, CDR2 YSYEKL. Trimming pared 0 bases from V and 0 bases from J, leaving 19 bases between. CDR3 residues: CASSQDDLRRPQSTDTQYF. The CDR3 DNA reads TGCGCCAGCAGCCAAGATGACTTACGGAGACCCCAAAGCACAGATACGCAGTATTTT.

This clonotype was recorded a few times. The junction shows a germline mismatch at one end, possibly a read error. CDR3 in amino acids: CASSLGYTQETRYF. In nucleotides, the CDR3 is TGTGCCAGCAGTTTAGGCTACACCCAAGAGACCCGGTACTTC. The J gene is TRBJ2-5, the V gene TRBV2; D is undetermined. The CDR3 totals 14 residues. Germline values: CDR1 SNHLY, CDR2 FYNNEI.

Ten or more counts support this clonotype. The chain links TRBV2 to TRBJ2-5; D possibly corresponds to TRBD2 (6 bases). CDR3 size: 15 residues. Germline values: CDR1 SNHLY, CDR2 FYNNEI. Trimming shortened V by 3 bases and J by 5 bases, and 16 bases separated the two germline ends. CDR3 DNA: TGTGCCAGCAGTGAGGTGCAGGGTGGAGGGGAGACCCAGTACTTC. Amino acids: CASSEVQGGGETQYF.

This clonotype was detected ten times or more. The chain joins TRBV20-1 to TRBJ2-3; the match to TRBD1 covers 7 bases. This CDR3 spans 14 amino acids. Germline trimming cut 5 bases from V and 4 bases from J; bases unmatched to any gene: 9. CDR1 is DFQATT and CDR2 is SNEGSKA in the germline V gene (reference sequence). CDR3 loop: CSALGQELADTQYF. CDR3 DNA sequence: TGCAGTGCTCTCGGACAGGAACTGGCAGATACGCAGTATTTT.

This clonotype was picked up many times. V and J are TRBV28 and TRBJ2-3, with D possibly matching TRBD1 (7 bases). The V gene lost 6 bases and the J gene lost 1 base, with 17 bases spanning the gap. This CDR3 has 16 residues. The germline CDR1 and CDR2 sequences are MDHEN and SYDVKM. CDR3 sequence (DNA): TGTGCCAGCAGCCCCCCCCAGGGGGGCGGCACAGATACGCAGTATTTT. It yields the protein CASSPPQGGGTDTQYF.

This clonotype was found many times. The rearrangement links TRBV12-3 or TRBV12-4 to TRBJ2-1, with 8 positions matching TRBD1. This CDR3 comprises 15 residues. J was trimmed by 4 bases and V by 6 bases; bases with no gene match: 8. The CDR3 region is CASSPQGARYNEQFF. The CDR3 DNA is TGTGCCAGCAGCCCCCAGGGGGCGCGGTACAATGAGCAGTTCTTC.

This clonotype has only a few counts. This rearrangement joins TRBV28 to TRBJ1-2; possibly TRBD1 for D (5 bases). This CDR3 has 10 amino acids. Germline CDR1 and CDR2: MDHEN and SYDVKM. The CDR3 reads CAWGKYGYTF. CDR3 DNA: TGTGCATGGGGGAAATATGGCTACACCTTC.

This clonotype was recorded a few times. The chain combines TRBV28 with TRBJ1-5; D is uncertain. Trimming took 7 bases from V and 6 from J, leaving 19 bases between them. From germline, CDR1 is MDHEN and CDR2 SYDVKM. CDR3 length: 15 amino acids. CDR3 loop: CASIPGGRFGQPQHF. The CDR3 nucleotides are TGTGCCAGCATCCCAGGCGGTCGGTTCGGTCAGCCCCAGCATTTT.

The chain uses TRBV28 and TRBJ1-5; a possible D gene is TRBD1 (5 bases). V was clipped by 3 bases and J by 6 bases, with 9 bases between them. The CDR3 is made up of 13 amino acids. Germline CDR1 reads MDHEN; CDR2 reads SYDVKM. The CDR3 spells CASSFKTVQPQHF. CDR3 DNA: TGTGCCAGCAGTTTTAAGACAGTTCAGCCCCAGCATTTT.

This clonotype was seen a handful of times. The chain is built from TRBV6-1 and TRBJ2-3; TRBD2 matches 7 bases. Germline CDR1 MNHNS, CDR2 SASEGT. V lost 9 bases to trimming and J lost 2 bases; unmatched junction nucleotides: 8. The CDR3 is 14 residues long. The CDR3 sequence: CASGERGYTDTQYF. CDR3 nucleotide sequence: TGTGCCAGTGGGGAGCGGGGATACACAGATACGCAGTATTTT.

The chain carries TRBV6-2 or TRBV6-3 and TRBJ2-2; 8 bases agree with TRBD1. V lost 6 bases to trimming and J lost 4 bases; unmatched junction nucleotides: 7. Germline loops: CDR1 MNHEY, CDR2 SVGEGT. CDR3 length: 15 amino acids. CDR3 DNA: TGTGCCAGCAGCCCTAGACAGGGGACCACCGGGGAGCTGTTTTTT. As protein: CASSPRQGTTGELFF.

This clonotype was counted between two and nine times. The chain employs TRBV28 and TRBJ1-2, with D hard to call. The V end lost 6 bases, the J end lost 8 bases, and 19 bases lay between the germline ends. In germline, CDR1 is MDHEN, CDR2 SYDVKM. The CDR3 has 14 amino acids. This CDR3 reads CASSPPGGVRGYTF. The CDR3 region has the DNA TGTGCCAGCAGCCCCCCGGGTGGGGTCCGGGGCTACACCTTC.

The CDR3 sequence: CASRGMWESSYEQYF. The CDR3 DNA sequence: TGTGCCAGCAGAGGAATGTGGGAGAGCTCCTACGAGCAGTACTTC. The rearrangement joins TRBV6-5 to TRBJ2-7, with TRBD2 as a possible D gene (5 bases). Germline-derived CDR1 and CDR2 are MNHEY and SVGAGI. The CDR3 loop spans 15 amino acids. V lost 6 bases and J 0 bases, leaving 15 bases between the germline ends.

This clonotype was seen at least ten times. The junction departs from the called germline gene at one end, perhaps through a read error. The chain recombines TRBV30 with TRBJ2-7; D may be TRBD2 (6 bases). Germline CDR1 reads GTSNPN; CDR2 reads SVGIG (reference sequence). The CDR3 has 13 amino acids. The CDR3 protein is CAGSSGSSYEQYF. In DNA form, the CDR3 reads TGTGCCGGGAGTAGCGGAAGCTCCTACGAGCAGTACTTC.

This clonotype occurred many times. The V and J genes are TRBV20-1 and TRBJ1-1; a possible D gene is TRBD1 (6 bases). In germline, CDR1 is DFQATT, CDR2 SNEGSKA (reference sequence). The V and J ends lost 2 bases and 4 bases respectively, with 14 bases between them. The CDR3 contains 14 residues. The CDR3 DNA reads TGCAGTGCTAGAAGGGGGGGCGCGGTCACTGAAGCTTTCTTT. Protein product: CSARRGGAVTEAFF.

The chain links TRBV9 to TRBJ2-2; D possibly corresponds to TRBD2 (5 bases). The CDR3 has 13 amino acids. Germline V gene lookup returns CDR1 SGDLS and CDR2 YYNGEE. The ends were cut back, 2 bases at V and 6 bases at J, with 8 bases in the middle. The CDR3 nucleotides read TGTGCCAGCAGCGTGAGAGCGGCCGGGGAGCTGTTTTTT. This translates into CASSVRAAGELFF.

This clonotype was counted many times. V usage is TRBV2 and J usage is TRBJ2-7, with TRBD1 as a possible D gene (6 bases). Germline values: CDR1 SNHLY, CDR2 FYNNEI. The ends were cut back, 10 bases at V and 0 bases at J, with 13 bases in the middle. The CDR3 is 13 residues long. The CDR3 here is CAKKRTASYEQYF. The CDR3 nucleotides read TGTGCCAAGAAGCGGACAGCCTCCTACGAGCAGTACTTC.

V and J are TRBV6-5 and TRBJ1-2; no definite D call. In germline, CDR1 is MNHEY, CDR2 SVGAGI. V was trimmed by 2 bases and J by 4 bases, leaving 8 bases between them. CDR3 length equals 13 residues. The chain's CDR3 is CASSYMASYGYTF. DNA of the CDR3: TGTGCCAGCAGTTACATGGCTAGCTATGGCTACACCTTC.

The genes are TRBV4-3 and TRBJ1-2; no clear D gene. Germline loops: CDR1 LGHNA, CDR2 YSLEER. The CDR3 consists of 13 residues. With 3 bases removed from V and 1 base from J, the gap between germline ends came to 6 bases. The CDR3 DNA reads TGCGCCAGCAGCCAGGCTCTTAACTATGGCTACACCTTC. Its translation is CASSQALNYGYTF.

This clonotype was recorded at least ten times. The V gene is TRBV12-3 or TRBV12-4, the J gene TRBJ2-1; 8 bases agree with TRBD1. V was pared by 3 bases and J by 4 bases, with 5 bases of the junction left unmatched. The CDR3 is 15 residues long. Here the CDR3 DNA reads TGTGCCAGCAGTTTGGGAGACAGGGGTTACAATGAGCAGTTCTTC. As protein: CASSLGDRGYNEQFF.